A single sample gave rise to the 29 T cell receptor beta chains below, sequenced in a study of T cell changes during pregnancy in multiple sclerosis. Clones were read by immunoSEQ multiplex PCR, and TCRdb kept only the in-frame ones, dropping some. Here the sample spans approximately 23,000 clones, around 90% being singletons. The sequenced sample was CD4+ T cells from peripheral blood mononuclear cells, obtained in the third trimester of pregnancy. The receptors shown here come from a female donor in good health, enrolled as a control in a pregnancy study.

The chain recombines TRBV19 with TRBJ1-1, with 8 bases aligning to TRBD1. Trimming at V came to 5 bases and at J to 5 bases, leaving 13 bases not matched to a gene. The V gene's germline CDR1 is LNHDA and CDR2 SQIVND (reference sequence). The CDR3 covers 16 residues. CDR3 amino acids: CASSPYFDRGRTEAFF. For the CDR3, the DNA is TGTGCCAGTAGTCCCTACTTCGACAGGGGTAGGACTGAAGCTTTCTTT. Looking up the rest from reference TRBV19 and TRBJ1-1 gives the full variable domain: DGGITQSPKYLFRKEGQNVTLSCEQNLNHDAMYWYRQDPGQGLRLIYYSQIVNDFQKGDIAEGYSVSREKKESFPLTVTSAQKNPTAFYLCASSPYFDRGRTEAFFGQGTRLTVV.

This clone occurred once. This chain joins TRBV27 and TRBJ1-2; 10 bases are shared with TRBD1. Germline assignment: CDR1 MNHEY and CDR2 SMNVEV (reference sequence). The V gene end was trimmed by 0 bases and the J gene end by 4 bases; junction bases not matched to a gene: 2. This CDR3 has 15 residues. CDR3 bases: TGTGCCAGCAGTTTATCGCGGACAGGGGGCTATGGCTACACCTTC. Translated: CASSLSRTGGYGYTF.

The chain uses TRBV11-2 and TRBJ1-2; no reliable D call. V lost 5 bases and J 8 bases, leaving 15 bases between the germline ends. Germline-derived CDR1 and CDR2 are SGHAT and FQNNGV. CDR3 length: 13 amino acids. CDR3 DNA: TGTGCCAGCAGCGCCGGGTTTTCGGGGGGCTACACCTTC. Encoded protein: CASSAGFSGGYTF.

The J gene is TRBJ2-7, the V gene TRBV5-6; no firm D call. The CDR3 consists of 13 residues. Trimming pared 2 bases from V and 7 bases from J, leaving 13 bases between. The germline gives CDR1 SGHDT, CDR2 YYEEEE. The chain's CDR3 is CASSFAFSAEQYF. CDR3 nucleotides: TGTGCCAGCAGCTTCGCGTTCTCAGCGGAGCAGTACTTC.

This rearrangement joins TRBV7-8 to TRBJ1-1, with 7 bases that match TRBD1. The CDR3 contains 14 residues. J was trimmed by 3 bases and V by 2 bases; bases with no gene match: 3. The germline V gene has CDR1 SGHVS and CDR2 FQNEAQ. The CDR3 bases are TGTGCCAGCAGCTTAAACGGACAGGACACTGAAGCTTTCTTT. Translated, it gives CASSLNGQDTEAFF. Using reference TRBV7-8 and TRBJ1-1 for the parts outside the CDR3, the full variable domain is GAGVSQSPRYKVAKRGQDVALRCDPISGHVSLFWYQQALGQGPEFLTYFQNEAQLDKSGLPSDRFFAERPEGSVSTLKIQRTQQEDSAVYLCASSLNGQDTEAFFGQGTRLTVV.

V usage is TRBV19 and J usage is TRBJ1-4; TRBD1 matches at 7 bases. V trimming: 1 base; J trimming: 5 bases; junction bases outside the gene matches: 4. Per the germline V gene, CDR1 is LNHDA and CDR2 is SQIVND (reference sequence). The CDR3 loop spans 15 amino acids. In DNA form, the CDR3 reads TGTGCCAGTAGTATAGCCGGGGGACAGAATGAAAAACTGTTTTTT. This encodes CASSIAGGQNEKLFF.

The CDR3, as DNA: TGTGCCAGCAGCTTATACGGGACAGGGAGCTACGAGCAGTACTTC. This encodes CASSLYGTGSYEQYF. The chain recombines TRBV7-3 with TRBJ2-7, with 9 bases matching TRBD1. CDR3 size: 15 residues. V was pared by 2 bases and J by 3 bases, with 5 bases of the junction left unmatched. Germline V gene data show CDR1 as SGHTA and CDR2 as FQGTGA.

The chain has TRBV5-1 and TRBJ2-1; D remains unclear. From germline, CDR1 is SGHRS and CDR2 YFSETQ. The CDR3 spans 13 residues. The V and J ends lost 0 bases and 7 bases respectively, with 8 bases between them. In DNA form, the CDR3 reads TGCGCCAGCAGCTTGGCCCTTCTGAATGAGCAGTTCTTC. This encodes CASSLALLNEQFF.

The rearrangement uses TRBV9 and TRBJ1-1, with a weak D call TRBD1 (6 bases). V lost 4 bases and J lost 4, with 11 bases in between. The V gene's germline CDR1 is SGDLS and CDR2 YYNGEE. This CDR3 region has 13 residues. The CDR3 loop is CASSPQGGTEAFF. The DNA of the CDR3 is TGTGCCAGCAGCCCCCAAGGGGGCACTGAAGCTTTCTTT.

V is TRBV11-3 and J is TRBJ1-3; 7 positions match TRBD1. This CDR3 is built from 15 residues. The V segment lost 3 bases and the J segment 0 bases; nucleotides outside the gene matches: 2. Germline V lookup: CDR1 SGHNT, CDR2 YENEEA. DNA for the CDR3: TGTGCCAGCAGCTTGGGGACAGCCTCTGGAAACACCATATATTTT. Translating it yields CASSLGTASGNTIYF. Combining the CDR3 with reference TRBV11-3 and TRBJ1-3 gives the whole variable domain EAGVVQSPRYKIIEKKQPVAFWCNPISGHNTLYWYLQNLGQGPELLIRYENEEAVDDSQLPKDRFSAERLKGVDSTLKIQPAELGDSAVYLCASSLGTASGNTIYFGEGSWLTVV.

The CDR3 region is CASDNTGTGNTIYF. In nucleotides, the CDR3 is TGTGCCAGCGATAATACAGGGACTGGAAACACCATATATTTT. The genes are TRBV2 and TRBJ1-3; a possible D gene is TRBD1 (6 bases). V was shortened by 8 bases and J by 2 bases, with 13 bases between the two germline ends. The CDR3 is 14 amino acids. Looked up from germline, CDR1 is SNHLY and CDR2 is FYNNEI.

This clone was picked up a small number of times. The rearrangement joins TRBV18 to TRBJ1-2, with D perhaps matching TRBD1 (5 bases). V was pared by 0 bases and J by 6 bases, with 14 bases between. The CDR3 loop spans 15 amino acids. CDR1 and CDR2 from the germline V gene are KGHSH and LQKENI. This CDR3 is CASSPPSSGRDGYTF. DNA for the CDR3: TGTGCCAGCTCACCACCCTCATCAGGGAGGGATGGCTACACCTTC. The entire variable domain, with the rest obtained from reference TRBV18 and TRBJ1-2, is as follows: NAGVMQNPRHLVRRRGQEARLRCSPMKGHSHVYWYRQLPEEGLKFMVYLQKENIIDESGMPKERFSAEFPKEGPSILRIQQVVRGDSAAYFCASSPPSSGRDGYTFGSGTRLTVV.

The CDR3 is CASSLDRGDYGYTF. The CDR3 nucleotides are TGTGCCAGCAGCTTGGACAGGGGTGACTATGGCTACACCTTC. The rearrangement uses TRBV5-6 and TRBJ1-2; TRBD1 matches at 7 bases. CDR1 and CDR2 from the germline V gene are SGHDT and YYEEEE. The CDR3 consists of 14 residues. Trimming removed 0 bases from V and 3 bases from J; junction bases left unmatched: 2.

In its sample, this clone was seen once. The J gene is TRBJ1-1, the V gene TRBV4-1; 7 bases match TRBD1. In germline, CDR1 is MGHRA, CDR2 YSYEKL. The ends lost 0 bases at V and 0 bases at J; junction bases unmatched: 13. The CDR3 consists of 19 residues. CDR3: CASSQDPPGTAYMNTEAFF. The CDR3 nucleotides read TGCGCCAGCAGCCAAGATCCTCCCGGGACAGCCTATATGAACACTGAAGCTTTCTTT.

The CDR3 nucleotides are TGTGCCAGCACCCGAGCAATTAATGAAAAACTGTTTTTT. This encodes CASTRAINEKLFF. The chain carries TRBV6-1 and TRBJ1-4, with D unclear. Trimming removed 7 bases from V and 4 bases from J, with 10 bases in between. The V gene's germline CDR1 is MNHNS and CDR2 SASEGT. This CDR3 region has 13 residues.

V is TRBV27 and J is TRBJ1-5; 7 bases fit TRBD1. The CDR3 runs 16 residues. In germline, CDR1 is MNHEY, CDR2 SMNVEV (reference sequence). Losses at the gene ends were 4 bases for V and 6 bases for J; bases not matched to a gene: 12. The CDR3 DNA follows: TGTGCCAGCAGTTCGACCGGGACAGTATTGGGTCAGCCCCAGCATTTT. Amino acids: CASSSTGTVLGQPQHF.

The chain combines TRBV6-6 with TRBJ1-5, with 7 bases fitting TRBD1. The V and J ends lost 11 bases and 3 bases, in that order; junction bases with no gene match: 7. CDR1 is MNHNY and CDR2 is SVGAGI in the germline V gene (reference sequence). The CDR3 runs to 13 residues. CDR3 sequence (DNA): TGTGCCTCGGGGCAGGGGGACAATCAGCCCCAGCATTTT. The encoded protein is CASGQGDNQPQHF.

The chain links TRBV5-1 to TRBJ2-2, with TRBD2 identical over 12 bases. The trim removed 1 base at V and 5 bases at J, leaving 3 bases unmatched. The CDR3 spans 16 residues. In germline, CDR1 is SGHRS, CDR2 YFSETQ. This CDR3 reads CASSLTLAGGTGELFF. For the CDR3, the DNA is TGCGCCAGCAGCTTGACCCTAGCGGGGGGGACCGGGGAGCTGTTTTTT.

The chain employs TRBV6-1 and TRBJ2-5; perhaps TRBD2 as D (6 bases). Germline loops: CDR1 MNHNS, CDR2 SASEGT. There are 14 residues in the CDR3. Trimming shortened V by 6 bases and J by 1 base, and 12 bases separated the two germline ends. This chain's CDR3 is CASREGPSQETQYF. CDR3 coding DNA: TGTGCCAGCAGGGAGGGACCGTCCCAAGAGACCCAGTACTTC.

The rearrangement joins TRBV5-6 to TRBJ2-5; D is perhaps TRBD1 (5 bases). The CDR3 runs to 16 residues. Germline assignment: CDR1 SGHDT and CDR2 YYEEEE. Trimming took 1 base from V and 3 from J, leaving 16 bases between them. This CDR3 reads CASSLLVGRAKETQYF. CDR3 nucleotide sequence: TGTGCCAGCAGCTTGTTAGTGGGGCGCGCGAAAGAGACCCAGTACTTC.

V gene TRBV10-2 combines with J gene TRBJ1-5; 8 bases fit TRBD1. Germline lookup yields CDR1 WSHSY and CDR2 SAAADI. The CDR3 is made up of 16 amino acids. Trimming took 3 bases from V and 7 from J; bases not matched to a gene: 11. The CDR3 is CASSDEAGGKGQPQHF. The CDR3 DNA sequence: TGCGCCAGCAGTGATGAGGCAGGGGGCAAGGGCCAGCCCCAGCATTTT.

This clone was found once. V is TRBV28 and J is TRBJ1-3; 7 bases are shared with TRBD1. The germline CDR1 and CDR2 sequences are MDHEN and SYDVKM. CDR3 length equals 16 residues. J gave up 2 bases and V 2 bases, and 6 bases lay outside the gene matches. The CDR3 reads CASSLGSTGAGNTIYF. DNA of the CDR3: TGTGCCAGCAGTTTAGGTAGTACAGGGGCTGGAAACACCATATATTTT.

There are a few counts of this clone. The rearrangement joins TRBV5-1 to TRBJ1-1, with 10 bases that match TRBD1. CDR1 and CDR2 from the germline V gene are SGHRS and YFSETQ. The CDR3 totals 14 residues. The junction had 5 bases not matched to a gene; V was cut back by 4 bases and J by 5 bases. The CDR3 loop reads CASSLDRGDTEAFF. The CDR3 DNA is TGCGCCAGCAGCCTGGACAGGGGGGATACTGAAGCTTTCTTT. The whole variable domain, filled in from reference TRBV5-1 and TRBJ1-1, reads KAGVTQTPRYLIKTRGQQVTLSCSPISGHRSVSWYQQTPGQGLQFLFEYFSETQRNKGNFPGRFSGRQFSNSRSEMNVSTLELGDSALYLCASSLDRGDTEAFFGQGTRLTVV.

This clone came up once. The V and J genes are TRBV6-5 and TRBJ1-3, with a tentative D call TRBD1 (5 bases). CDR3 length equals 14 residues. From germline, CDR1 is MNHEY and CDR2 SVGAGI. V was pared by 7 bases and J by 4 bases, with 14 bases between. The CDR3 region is CASTRGARGNTIYF. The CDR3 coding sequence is TGTGCCAGCACTAGGGGCGCCCGAGGAAACACCATATATTTT.

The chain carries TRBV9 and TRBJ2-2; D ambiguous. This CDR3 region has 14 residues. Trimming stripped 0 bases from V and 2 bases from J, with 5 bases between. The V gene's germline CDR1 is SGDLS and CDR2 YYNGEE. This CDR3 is CASSVVGNTGELFF. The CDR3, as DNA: TGTGCCAGCAGCGTAGTGGGCAACACCGGGGAGCTGTTTTTT.

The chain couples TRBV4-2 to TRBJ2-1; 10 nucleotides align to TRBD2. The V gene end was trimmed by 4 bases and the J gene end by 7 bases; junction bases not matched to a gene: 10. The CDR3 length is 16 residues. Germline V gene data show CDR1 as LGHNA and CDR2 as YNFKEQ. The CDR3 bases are TGTGCCAGCAGCCCCCTCGAAGCGGGGGGGCAGAATGAGCAGTTCTTC. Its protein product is CASSPLEAGGQNEQFF.

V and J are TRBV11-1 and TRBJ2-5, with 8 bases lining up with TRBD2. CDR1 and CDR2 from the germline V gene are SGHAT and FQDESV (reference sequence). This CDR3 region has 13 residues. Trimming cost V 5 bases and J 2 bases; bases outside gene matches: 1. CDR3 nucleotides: TGTGCCAGCAGCCGGGGGGGTCAAGAGACCCAGTACTTC. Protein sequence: CASSRGGQETQYF.

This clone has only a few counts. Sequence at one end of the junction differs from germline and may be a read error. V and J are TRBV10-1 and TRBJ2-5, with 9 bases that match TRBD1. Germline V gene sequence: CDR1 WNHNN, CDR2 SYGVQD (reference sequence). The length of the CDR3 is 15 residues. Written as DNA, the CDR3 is TGCGCCACCAGTCGGACAGGGGACGGAAAAGAGACCCAGTACTTC. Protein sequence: CATSRTGDGKETQYF.

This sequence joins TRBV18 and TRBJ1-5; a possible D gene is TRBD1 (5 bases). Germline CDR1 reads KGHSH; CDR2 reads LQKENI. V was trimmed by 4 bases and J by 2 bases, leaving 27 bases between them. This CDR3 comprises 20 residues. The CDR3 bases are TGTGCCAGCTCACGGACACCACCCGGCCCTCCCCGTTATGGCAATCAGCCCCAGCATTTT. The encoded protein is CASSRTPPGPPRYGNQPQHF.